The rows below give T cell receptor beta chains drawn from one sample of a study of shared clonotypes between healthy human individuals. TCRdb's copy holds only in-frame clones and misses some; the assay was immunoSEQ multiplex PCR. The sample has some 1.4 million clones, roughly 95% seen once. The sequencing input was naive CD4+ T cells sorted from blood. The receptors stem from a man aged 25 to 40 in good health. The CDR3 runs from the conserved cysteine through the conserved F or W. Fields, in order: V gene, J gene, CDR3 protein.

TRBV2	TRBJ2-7	CASLGSSYEQYF
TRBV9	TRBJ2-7	CASSVGGGWTGGLYEQYF
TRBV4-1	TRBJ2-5	CASSQAGVGGRMGTQYF
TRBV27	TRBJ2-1	CASSLSSRSEYNEQFF
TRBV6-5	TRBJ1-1	CASSYDHPGITEAFF
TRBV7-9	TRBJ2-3	CASETRTAKTDTQYF
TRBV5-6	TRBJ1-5	CASSSDRRPPQHF
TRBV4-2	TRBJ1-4	CASSLLGGTGEKLFF
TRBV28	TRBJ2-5	CASGSGDQETQYF
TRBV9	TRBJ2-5	CASSPSGREGIRAETQYF
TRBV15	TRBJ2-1	CATSRPGLAGGPNEQFF
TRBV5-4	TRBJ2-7	CASSPESRLAGDDEQYF
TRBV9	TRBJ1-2	CASSREGHGYGYTF
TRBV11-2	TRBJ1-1	CASRVPGARNTEAFF
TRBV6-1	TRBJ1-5	CASKRGSNQPQHF
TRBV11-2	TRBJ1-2	CASNPISGPGNYGYTF
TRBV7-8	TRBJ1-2	CASSGRTKLSYTF
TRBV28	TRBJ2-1	CASSLGGRRNEQFF
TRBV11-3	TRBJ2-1	CASSLGGLAAYNEQFF
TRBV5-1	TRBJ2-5	CASSARTVIGETQYF
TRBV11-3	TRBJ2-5	CASSLGGQETQYF
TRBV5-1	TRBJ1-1	CASSPTGNTEAFF
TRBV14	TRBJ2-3	CASSRWRTSTDTQYF
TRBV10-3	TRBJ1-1	CAGQGATEAFF
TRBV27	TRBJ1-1	CASSLGSENTEAFF
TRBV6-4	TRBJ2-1	CASSRSGLQGMEQFF
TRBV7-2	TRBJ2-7	CASSPGGAQAYEQYF
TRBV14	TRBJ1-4	CASSQLGMNEKLFF
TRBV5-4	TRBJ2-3	CASSLDRADTQYF
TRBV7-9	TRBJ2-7	CASSPDIRSYEQYF
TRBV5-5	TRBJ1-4	CASRRATNEKLFF
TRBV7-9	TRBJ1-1	CASLEGSLQIYEAFF
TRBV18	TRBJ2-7	CASSPGRRPYEQYF
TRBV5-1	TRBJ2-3	CASSLGGSLTDTQYF
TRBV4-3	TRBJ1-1	CASSQWFQEEAFF
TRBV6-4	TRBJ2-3	CASSSEREDTQYF
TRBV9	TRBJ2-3	CASSVGGGASTDTQYF
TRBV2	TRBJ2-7	CASSARVYEQYF
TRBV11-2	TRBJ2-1	CASSLALDEQFF
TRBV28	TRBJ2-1	CASSGGRARNEQFF
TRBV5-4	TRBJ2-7	CASSFRLAGSYEQYF
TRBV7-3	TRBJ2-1	CASSLIGTSGRAEQFF
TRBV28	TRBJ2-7	CASRPTRPSHEQYF
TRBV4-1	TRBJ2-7	CASSQAPGPNYEQYF
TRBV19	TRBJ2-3	CASSMTGISSTDTQYF
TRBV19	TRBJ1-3	CASSNHRGASGNTIYF
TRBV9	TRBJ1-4	CASSTSGQGGEKLFF
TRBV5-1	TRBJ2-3	CASSPPGTTDTQYF
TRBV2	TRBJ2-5	CASSVRRQETQYF
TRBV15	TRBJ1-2	CATSSGTGVNYGYTF
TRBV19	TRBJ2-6	CASSTRTGTGANVLTF
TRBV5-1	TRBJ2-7	CASSLVADFSYEQYF
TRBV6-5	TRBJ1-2	CASSRIIGAYGYTF